This T cell receptor beta chain is drawn from a study of shared clonotypes between healthy human individuals. Sorted-subset replicate PCRs used 150 to 200 ng of genomic DNA. This amount corresponded to about 30,000 T cell genomes. Some clones are missing from TCRdb's copy, which holds only in-frame ones; the method was immunoSEQ multiplex PCR. The sample has nearly 2 million clones; about 95% are singletons. CD8 cells classed as naive were CD45RO-negative and positively selected for CCR7, excluding terminally differentiated effector memory CD45RA+ cells. The CDR3 has 16 residues. Germline assignment: CDR1 GTSNPN and CDR2 SVGIG (reference sequence). Trimming left V 6 bases short and J 3 bases short, with 23 bases between.

The sample was naive CD8+ T cells sorted from blood. This chain joins TRBV30 and TRBJ2-5; D possibly corresponds to TRBD1 (6 bases). This clonotype was sampled from a man between 18 and 35 years old in good health. CDR3 region: CACSEFYEGVEETQYF. CDR3 coding DNA: TGTGCCTGCTCGGAGTTTTATGAGGGGGTGGAAGAGACCCAGTACTTC. Combining the CDR3 with reference TRBV30 and TRBJ2-5 gives the whole variable domain SQTIHQWPATLVQPVGSPLSLECTVEGTSNPNLYWYRQAAGRGLQLLFYSVGIGQISSEVPQNLSASRPQDRQFILSSKKLLLSDSGFYLCACSEFYEGVEETQYFGPGTRLLVL.